One sample yielded the 32 T cell receptor beta chains listed below, sequenced in a study of blood T cell repertoires in COVID-19. Using immunoSEQ multiplex PCR, the repertoire was profiled, and TCRdb retains in-frame clones only, with some absent. This table has more than 300,000 clones, over 70% appearing once. The sample comprised peripheral blood. The origin of the receptors is a woman aged 50 to 60 with COVID-19, enrolled during active disease.

The rearrangement uses TRBV7-8 and TRBJ1-2; TRBD1 might be the D (5 bases). This CDR3 has 14 amino acids. V was cut by 4 bases and J by 3 bases, with 12 bases left in between. Per germline, CDR1 SGHVS and CDR2 FQNEAQ. This CDR3 reads CASSSRRGYYGYTF. In DNA, the CDR3 is TGTGCCAGCAGCTCTCGTCGGGGGTACTATGGCTACACCTTC.

The V call is TRBV10-3, the J call TRBJ2-7; TRBD2 might be the D (6 bases). This CDR3 is 15 amino acids long. V lost 1 base to trimming and J lost 3 bases, with 13 bases between them. Germline-derived CDR1 and CDR2 are ENHRY and SYGVKD. In DNA, the CDR3 is TGTGCCATCAGTGAGTTCGCGGGACCAAGCTACGAGCAGTACTTC. Amino acid sequence: CAISEFAGPSYEQYF.

The V and J genes are TRBV10-2 and TRBJ1-2, with TRBD1 matching over 7 bases. The CDR3 is 13 residues long. Germline assignment: CDR1 WSHSY and CDR2 SAAADI. V shed 4 bases, J shed 5 bases, and the junction held 4 bases outside the gene matches. CDR3 nucleotide sequence: TGCGCCAGCAGTGGGACAGGTCCGTATGGCTACACCTTC. Amino acids: CASSGTGPYGYTF.

The rearrangement uses TRBV7-9 and TRBJ2-3, with D possibly TRBD2 on 6 matching bases. Germline CDR1 reads SEHNR; CDR2 reads FQNEAQ (reference sequence). The length of the CDR3 is 14 residues. The germline V and J ends were trimmed by 4 bases and 1 base, with 9 bases remaining between them. CDR3 sequence reads: CASSSGLGTDTQYF. The CDR3 coding sequence is TGTGCCAGCAGCTCGGGACTTGGCACAGATACGCAGTATTTT.

This clone showed up just a few times. Other DNA sequences within the sample encode an identical CDR3. The V call is TRBV2, the J call TRBJ2-2; a weak D match, TRBD1 (5 bases). Trimming took 2 bases from V and 2 from J, leaving 9 bases between them. Germline V CDR1 and CDR2: SNHLY, FYNNEI. The CDR3 contains 15 residues. CDR3 DNA sequence: TGTGCCAGCAGTGAACAGGGCCTAAACACCGGGGAGCTGTTTTTT. This translates into CASSEQGLNTGELFF.

V usage is TRBV27 and J usage is TRBJ1-3; TRBD1 agrees at 8 bases. CDR3 length: 15 amino acids. Trimming cost V 3 bases and J 2 bases; bases outside gene matches: 3. Germline V CDR1 and CDR2: MNHEY, SMNVEV (reference sequence). The CDR3 sequence: CASSFGQGAGNTIYF. In DNA, the CDR3 is TGTGCCAGCAGTTTTGGACAGGGAGCTGGAAACACCATATATTTT.

V gene TRBV28 combines with J gene TRBJ1-2; 7 bases map to TRBD1. V shed 8 bases, J shed 4 bases, and the junction held 16 bases outside the gene matches. Germline V gene lookup returns CDR1 MDHEN and CDR2 SYDVKM. There are 16 residues in the CDR3. DNA of the CDR3: TGTGCCAGCCTGGGACAGTCTCCCTCCGAACCCTATGGCTACACCTTC. Its translation is CASLGQSPSEPYGYTF.

A note on this clone: This same CDR3 is encoded by further DNA sequences in the sample. The rearrangement uses TRBV25-1 and TRBJ1-6, with 8 bases identical to TRBD1. With V trimmed by 5 bases and J by 5 bases, 5 bases remained unmatched. The CDR3 is made up of 15 amino acids. The germline gives CDR1 MGHDK, CDR2 SYGVNS. The CDR3 region is CASSPDRGDNSPLHF. CDR3 nucleotide sequence: TGTGCCAGCAGTCCCGACAGGGGTGATAATTCACCCCTCCACTTT. The full variable domain, its missing parts supplied by reference TRBV25-1 and TRBJ1-6, is EADIYQTPRYLVIGTGKKITLECSQTMGHDKMYWYQQDPGMELHLIHYSYGVNSTEKGDLSSESTVSRIRTEHFPLTLESARPSHTSQYLCASSPDRGDNSPLHFGNGTRLTVT.

The V gene is TRBV29-1, the J gene TRBJ2-2; 8 bases line up with TRBD2. Germline CDR1 is SQVTM and CDR2 is ANQGSEA. Germline trimming cut 5 bases from V and 3 bases from J; bases unmatched to any gene: 5. This CDR3 is 14 amino acids long. The CDR3 reads CSVFGTRDTGELFF. The CDR3 region has the DNA TGCAGCGTTTTTGGGACTAGGGACACCGGGGAGCTGTTTTTT.

The chain carries TRBV19 and TRBJ1-2, with 7 bases identical to TRBD1. This CDR3 is built from 14 residues. V was clipped by 7 bases and J by 5 bases; unmatched bases: 10. Looked up from germline, CDR1 is LNHDA and CDR2 is SQIVND (reference sequence). The CDR3 coding sequence is TGTGCCAGTACCATCCCCGGGACAGCGTATGGCTACACCTTC. Protein: CASTIPGTAYGYTF.

This clone was seen once. This chain joins TRBV6-6 and TRBJ1-5; D ambiguous. The V end lost 4 bases, the J end lost 0 bases, and 13 bases lay between the germline ends. The germline V gene has CDR1 MNHNY and CDR2 SVGAGI (reference sequence). The CDR3 covers 16 residues. The DNA of the CDR3 is TGTGCCAGCAGTTGGTTAGCAGCTAATAGCAATCAGCCCCAGCATTTT. Encoded protein: CASSWLAANSNQPQHF.

The gene calls are TRBV25-1 and TRBJ2-7, with 7 positions matching TRBD1. The CDR3 extends over 12 amino acids. From germline, CDR1 is MGHDK and CDR2 SYGVNS. Trimming at V came to 7 bases and at J to 5 bases, leaving 5 bases not matched to a gene. The CDR3 here is CASTQTGNEQYF. The CDR3 DNA is TGTGCCAGCACCCAGACAGGGAACGAGCAGTACTTC.

CDR3 in amino acids: CASSPGTLGQGIYGYTF. In DNA form, the CDR3 reads TGTGCCAGCTCACCAGGAACCCTGGGCCAGGGAATCTATGGCTACACCTTC. The V call is TRBV18, the J call TRBJ1-2, with D perhaps matching TRBD1 (5 bases). Looked up from germline, CDR1 is KGHSH and CDR2 is LQKENI. The CDR3 runs to 17 residues. Between the trimmed V and J ends, which lost 2 bases and 4 bases, there was a span of 20 bases.

The chain links TRBV18 to TRBJ1-5; the D gene is possibly TRBD1 (5 bases). The germline CDR1 and CDR2 sequences are KGHSH and LQKENI. This CDR3 is built from 15 residues. Trimming stripped 2 bases from V and 7 bases from J, with 15 bases between. CDR3: CASSPAQGGAQPQHF. For the CDR3, the DNA is TGTGCCAGCTCACCAGCCCAGGGTGGGGCACAGCCCCAGCATTTT.

The chain couples TRBV7-8 to TRBJ2-7, with a tentative D call TRBD2 (6 bases). V was shortened by 5 bases and J by 3 bases, with 14 bases between the two germline ends. The CDR3 contains 14 residues. Germline assignment: CDR1 SGHVS and CDR2 FQNEAQ. CDR3 residues: CASSPAGLGYEQYF. The CDR3 nucleotides are TGTGCCAGCAGCCCGGCGGGACTCGGCTACGAGCAGTACTTC. The whole variable domain, filled in from reference TRBV7-8 and TRBJ2-7, reads GAGVSQSPRYKVAKRGQDVALRCDPISGHVSLFWYQQALGQGPEFLTYFQNEAQLDKSGLPSDRFFAERPEGSVSTLKIQRTQQEDSAVYLCASSPAGLGYEQYFGPGTRLTVT.

The chain couples TRBV7-6 to TRBJ1-6, with 8 bases that match TRBD1. CDR1 SGHVS and CDR2 FNYEAQ come from the germline V gene. Trimming removed 4 bases from V and 10 bases from J; junction bases left unmatched: 9. The CDR3 extends over 15 amino acids. The CDR3 reads CASSSQGGAQSPLHF. CDR3 bases: TGTGCCAGCAGCTCACAGGGGGGGGCCCAATCACCCCTCCACTTT.

V gene TRBV6-2 or TRBV6-3 combines with J gene TRBJ2-1, with a weak D call TRBD2 (6 bases). V was pared by 6 bases and J by 12 bases, with 18 bases between. This CDR3 is built from 13 residues. CDR1 and CDR2 from the germline V gene are MNHEY and SVGEGT. The CDR3 reads CASSPAWAGLQFF. Written as DNA, the CDR3 is TGTGCCAGCAGCCCGGCATGGGCGGGATTGCAGTTCTTC.

DNA for the CDR3: TGTGCCAGCAGCTTAATGCCACAGGGCGGCACTGAAGCTTTCTTT. This sequence encodes CASSLMPQGGTEAFF. V and J are TRBV7-3 and TRBJ1-1; a possible D gene is TRBD1 (6 bases). Germline CDR1 reads SGHTA; CDR2 reads FQGTGA. V lost 1 base and J 4 bases, leaving 13 bases between the germline ends. The CDR3 extends over 15 amino acids.

This clone showed up just a few times. The chain has TRBV27 and TRBJ2-2, with 11 bases identical to TRBD2. The CDR3 is 18 residues long. The V segment lost 6 bases and the J segment 1 base; nucleotides outside the gene matches: 10. The germline V gene encodes CDR1 MNHEY and CDR2 SMNVEV (reference sequence). DNA for the CDR3: TGTGCCAGCAGAGCCAGACTAGCGGGACTGCTGAACACCGGGGAGCTGTTTTTT. Its protein is CASRARLAGLLNTGELFF.

V gene TRBV25-1 combines with J gene TRBJ1-1, with D tentatively TRBD1 (5 bases). CDR1 is MGHDK and CDR2 is SYGVNS in the germline V gene. The CDR3 is made up of 12 amino acids. V gave up 6 bases and J gave up 4 bases, with 9 bases separating them. CDR3 sequence reads: CASRGDFTEAFF. As DNA, the CDR3 is TGTGCCAGCAGAGGGGATTTCACTGAAGCTTTCTTT.

This clone was found once. The genes are TRBV4-1 and TRBJ2-7, with 8 bases aligning to TRBD2. This CDR3 region has 16 residues. V shed 3 bases and J 4 bases; nucleotides not matched to a gene: 11. Germline V gene lookup returns CDR1 MGHRA and CDR2 YSYEKL. The CDR3 loop is CASSQSTGLDGYEQYF. CDR3 DNA sequence: TGCGCCAGCAGCCAGAGTACGGGACTAGACGGTTACGAGCAGTACTTC.

This chain connects TRBV6-5 to TRBJ2-7; TRBD1 matches at 9 bases. Germline V gene lookup returns CDR1 MNHEY and CDR2 SVGAGI. Losses at the gene ends were 6 bases for V and 2 bases for J; bases not matched to a gene: 8. This CDR3 spans 15 amino acids. This CDR3 reads CASSAGQGPTYEQYF. The CDR3 DNA sequence: TGTGCCAGCAGCGCAGGACAGGGGCCAACCTACGAGCAGTACTTC.

The chain is built from TRBV5-1 and TRBJ2-7, with 14 bases that match TRBD2. CDR1 is SGHRS, CDR2 YFSETQ, per germline. There are 18 residues in the CDR3. Losses at the gene ends were 0 bases for V and 4 bases for J; bases not matched to a gene: 9. The CDR3 protein is CASSLVPPGLAGGYEQYF. As DNA, the CDR3 is TGCGCCAGCAGCTTGGTCCCTCCCGGACTAGCGGGAGGATACGAGCAGTACTTC.

This clone came up many times. The rearrangement links TRBV6-5 to TRBJ1-6, with D possibly being TRBD1 (5 bases). The CDR3 runs 14 residues. CDR1 and CDR2 (germline): MNHEY, SVGAGI. The V and J ends lost 6 bases and 4 bases respectively, with 10 bases between them. CDR3: CASSREGYNSPLHF. The CDR3 DNA follows: TGTGCCAGCAGCAGGGAGGGGTATAATTCACCCCTCCACTTT.

The CDR3 sequence: CASSQGETSRSDTQYF. CDR3 DNA: TGTGCCAGCAGCCAAGGGGAGACAAGCAGATCAGATACGCAGTATTTT. The chain links TRBV3-1 (or the pseudogene TRBV3-2) to TRBJ2-3, with D maybe TRBD2 (5 bases). Trimming stripped 1 base from V and 4 bases from J, with 15 bases between. The CDR3 totals 16 residues. The germline CDR1 and CDR2 sequences are LGHDT and YNNKEL (reference sequence).

The chain couples TRBV2 to TRBJ2-3; 8 bases match TRBD1. Per germline, CDR1 SNHLY and CDR2 FYNNEI. J lost 0 bases, V lost 5 bases, and 10 bases had no gene match. CDR3 size: 17 residues. The chain's CDR3 is CASSTEQDRASTDTQYF. The DNA of the CDR3 is TGTGCCAGCAGTACCGAACAGGACAGGGCAAGCACAGATACGCAGTATTTT.

This clone was counted once. The chain carries TRBV27 and TRBJ1-1, with D possibly being TRBD1 (6 bases). This CDR3 region has 14 residues. Germline V CDR1 and CDR2: MNHEY, SMNVEV (reference sequence). Trimming stripped 2 bases from V and 4 bases from J, with 11 bases between. CDR3 sequence reads: CASSLNEGVTEAFF. The CDR3 DNA is TGTGCCAGCAGTTTAAACGAGGGGGTCACTGAAGCTTTCTTT.

This clone was detected once. This chain links TRBV7-9 with TRBJ1-1; D is undetermined. Germline CDR1 is SEHNR and CDR2 is FQNEAQ (reference sequence). This CDR3 is 13 amino acids long. Trimming took 5 bases from V and 4 from J, leaving 11 bases between them. CDR3 DNA sequence: TGTGCCAGCAGCACTGGAGTTAGCACTGAAGCTTTCTTT. Protein: CASSTGVSTEAFF.

This rearrangement joins TRBV19 to TRBJ2-1; TRBD2 matches at 13 bases. The V gene's germline CDR1 is LNHDA and CDR2 SQIVND (reference sequence). The length of the CDR3 is 16 residues. Losses at the gene ends were 5 bases for V and 6 bases for J; bases not matched to a gene: 7. CDR3 region: CASSLGLAGVFNEQFF. CDR3 DNA: TGTGCCAGTAGTCTCGGACTAGCGGGAGTGTTCAATGAGCAGTTCTTC.

The V gene is TRBV4-3, the J gene TRBJ2-7; 8 nucleotides agree with TRBD2. CDR3 length equals 18 residues. V shed 0 bases, J shed 2 bases, and the junction held 12 bases outside the gene matches. Germline CDR1 LGHNA, CDR2 YSLEER. The DNA of the CDR3 is TGCGCCAGCAGCCAAGAGGTAGCCGGGACTAGTGATCCCTACGAGCAGTACTTC. It codes for CASSQEVAGTSDPYEQYF.

The chain links TRBV11-2 to TRBJ2-7; a weak D match, TRBD1 (6 bases). Trimming pared 5 bases from V and 3 bases from J, leaving 8 bases between. CDR3 size: 12 residues. CDR1 SGHAT and CDR2 FQNNGV come from the germline V gene. CDR3 sequence (DNA): TGTGCCAGCAGCGGGGGCTACTACGAGCAGTACTTC. It translates to CASSGGYYEQYF.

The chain recombines TRBV5-5 with TRBJ2-1; 8 positions agree with TRBD1. The CDR3 spans 13 residues. Germline CDR1 SGHKS, CDR2 YYEKEE (reference sequence). V lost 4 bases, J lost 9 bases, and 6 bases stayed unmatched. This chain's CDR3 is CASSTRTGLEQFF. The CDR3 DNA follows: TGTGCCAGCAGCACCCGGACAGGGCTTGAGCAGTTCTTC.